The 8 T cell receptor beta chains reported below all come from one sample, sequenced in a study of OX40 agonist ivuxolimab in advanced cancers. Assay: immunoSEQ multiplex PCR; the TCRdb copy retains only in-frame clones and omits some. This sample has some 20,000 clones; roughly 70% occur once, and the top ten carry roughly 24%. The source material was CD4+ or CD8+ T cells sorted from blood, sampled in a trial of the OX40 agonist ivuxolimab. All receptors derive from an adult with an advanced solid tumor such as melanoma, head and neck, liver or kidney cancer.

This chain connects TRBV27 to TRBJ2-3, with 11 bases matching TRBD1. V shed 6 bases, J shed 3 bases, and the junction held 5 bases outside the gene matches. CDR3 size: 15 residues. Germline lookup yields CDR1 MNHEY and CDR2 SMNVEV (reference sequence). The chain's CDR3 is CASSDGTGGTDTQYF. CDR3 sequence (DNA): TGTGCCAGCAGCGATGGGACAGGGGGAACAGATACGCAGTATTTT.

The CDR3 protein is CSVGEGSWEQYF. Written as DNA, the CDR3 is TGCAGCGTTGGGGAGGGTTCGTGGGAGCAGTACTTC. The chain carries TRBV29-1 and TRBJ2-7; the match to TRBD2 covers 7 bases. Germline trimming cut 4 bases from V and 7 bases from J; bases unmatched to any gene: 7. This CDR3 is 12 amino acids long. The germline CDR1 and CDR2 sequences are SQVTM and ANQGSEA.

The chain couples TRBV6-4 to TRBJ2-7, with 7 bases fitting TRBD2. Germline loops: CDR1 MRHNA, CDR2 SNTAGT. This CDR3 has 16 residues. Unmatched junction bases numbered 12, after V lost 4 bases and J lost 3 bases. Written as DNA, the CDR3 is TGTGCCAGCAGTGTCCTGCGGGGGTGGGGCCTCTACGAGCAGTACTTC. It specifies CASSVLRGWGLYEQYF.

J is TRBJ2-3 and V is TRBV4-1; no clear D gene. There are 15 residues in the CDR3. Germline V CDR1 and CDR2: MGHRA, YSYEKL. Trimming left V 0 bases short and J 0 bases short, with 7 bases between. Here the CDR3 DNA reads TGCGCCAGCAGCCAAGAAGAATTAAGCACAGATACGCAGTATTTT. This translates into CASSQEELSTDTQYF.

The chain carries TRBV9 and TRBJ2-7, with unresolved D. Germline CDR1 and CDR2: SGDLS and YYNGEE. The CDR3 is made up of 13 amino acids. V was shortened by 0 bases and J by 3 bases, with 7 bases between the two germline ends. CDR3 sequence (DNA): TGTGCCAGCAGCGTAGACACTGGCTACGAGCAGTACTTC. Protein sequence: CASSVDTGYEQYF.

The chain uses TRBV10-3 and TRBJ2-7; 10 positions agree with TRBD1. Germline assignment: CDR1 ENHRY and CDR2 SYGVKD. After removal of 6 bases from V and 5 bases from J, the junction contained 1 base not matched to a gene. This CDR3 has 12 residues. The CDR3 sequence is CAIRGTGDEQYF. The CDR3 bases are TGTGCCATCAGGGGGACAGGGGACGAGCAGTACTTC.

Note on this clone: A much larger clone lies one base from this, so it may be a read error. This sample includes further DNA sequences coding for the same CDR3. The rearrangement links TRBV28 to TRBJ2-5; TRBD1 is a possible D gene (6 bases). V was shortened by 6 bases and J by 1 base, with 15 bases between the two germline ends. The CDR3 covers 15 residues. Germline CDR1 reads MDHEN; CDR2 reads SYDVKM. CDR3 nucleotides: TGTGCCAGCAGAAAACGGGACATTCTCCAAGAGACCCAGTACTTC. Amino acids: CASRKRDILQETQYF.

The rearrangement uses TRBV28 and TRBJ2-1; maybe TRBD2 (5 bases). The CDR3 has 15 residues. V dropped 5 bases and J dropped 4 bases, with 15 bases sitting between them. Germline CDR1 is MDHEN and CDR2 is SYDVKM. The CDR3 DNA reads as TGTGCCAGCAGTCCCTCCCGACGGGATTACAATGAGCAGTTCTTC. This encodes CASSPSRRDYNEQFF.